The TCR beta chain under discussion was sequenced for a study of T cell responses to AZD1222 COVID-19 vaccine. As for the study in general: Recipients boosted at about 4 weeks or about 12 weeks are pooled. Overall study findings and caveats: White British donors predominated, females outnumbered males, and clonal diversity was possibly underestimated. Among vaccine-associated CD4 TCRs, coverage spanned spike, with dominance at 160-218 and 743-854.

A word on this clone: Its target is unknown.

Some clones are missing from TCRdb's copy, which holds only in-frame ones; the method was immunoSEQ multiplex PCR. Of 120,000 or so clones in the sample, about 90% are singletons; the top ten hold 14%. Looked up from germline, CDR1 is SEHNR and CDR2 is FQNEAQ (reference sequence). With 5 bases removed from V and 0 bases from J, the gap between germline ends came to 11 bases. This CDR3 spans 14 amino acids. The chain joins TRBV7-9 to TRBJ2-7; tentatively, D is TRBD1 (5 bases). Sequenced here: peripheral blood, sampled on day 0 of AZD1222 vaccination. The receptor was derived from an adult in good health. CDR3 sequence reads: CASSTRQTSYEQYF. The CDR3 nucleotides are TGTGCCAGCAGCACTCGACAGACCTCCTACGAGCAGTACTTC. Variable domain in full (rest from reference TRBV7-9 and TRBJ2-7): DTGVSQNPRHKITKRGQNVTFRCDPISEHNRLYWYRQTLGQGPEFLTYFQNEAQLEKSRLLSDRFSAERPKGSFSTLEIQRTEQGDSAMYLCASSTRQTSYEQYFGPGTRLTVT.